This T cell receptor (beta chain) was identified during a study of cytomegalovirus exposure and HLA in healthy donors (dated by TCRdb to about 2017). With regard to the full study: An earlier analysis of approximately 550 of the donors reported about 290 Gb of sequence data and some 100 million unique TCR beta sequences from 150 million to 200 million T cells. A later analysis re-examined previously published TCR beta repertoires from about 700 donors and added high-resolution HLA genotyping to investigate patterns of TCR occurrence. An early release covering 550 to 650 HLA-typed donors comprised about 320 gigabases of sequencing data and around 80 million unique TCR sequences. Donor age, sex, ethnicity and CMV serostatus were compiled together with the repertoire data. An earlier analysis of around 580 of the donors used high-throughput TCR beta sequencing to judge whether each TCR beta V gene segment behaved as functional or pseudogenic. To predict cytomegalovirus infection status, the study combined high-throughput TCR immunosequencing, statistical association of individual TCRs with disease status, and machine learning. The study was designed to test whether signatures of past pathogen exposure could be identified by cataloging public T cell receptors. Of the roughly 400 genotyped donors, approximately 83% fell in the genetic ancestry cluster associated with self-reported Caucasian donors. In a later genetic analysis, genome-wide SNP genotypes for about three fifths of the roughly 670 donors were used, and that subset was treated as a discovery cohort. Rather than using new phenotypic data, the later analysis identified candidate immune exposures from TCR beta sequences and from how often those sequences occurred across donors. All discovery cohort repertoires had been generated on a single sequencing platform. Typing coverage varied by locus: roughly 620-640 donors for A, B, C, DRB1 and DQB1; under 550 for DQA1; about 590 for DPA1; approximately 450 for DPB1. Several DR-DQ haplotypes were handled as single units for association and clustering because linkage in the cohort was strong. A separate validation cohort of 100 to 150 different subjects was used in addition to the approximately 700-subject first cohort. The study used immunosequencing to profile the T cell repertoires of about 670 subjects and linked those repertoires to cytomegalovirus serostatus. Among 398 genotyped donors of the cohort, an average of approximately 200,000 unique TCR beta nucleotide sequences was sequenced per donor, of which roughly 17% were non-productive. HLA typing covered class I and class II loci at four-digit resolution. Summary of the overall study and its limitations: In an earlier analysis of about 550 of the donors, most TCR beta V segments were observed in productive rearrangements about 90% or about 30% of the time, broadly matching IMGT annotations. A cluster of highly shared sequence variants was judged likely to represent a technical artifact of the sequencing pipeline. The authors suggested that the approach could potentially be extended to other disease states and immunological phenotypes. In this cohort, only TCR beta chains were sequenced, and detectable features were limited by the absence of alpha or paired-chain data. Presence/absence analyses assumed roughly uniform sequencing depth across donors, an assumption that may not hold. HLA typing was unavailable for some donors at each locus, so association tests used only the typed subset. In a later analysis, the rate of TCR association differed among HLA loci, with DRB1 alleles having the most associated TCRs and HLA-C alleles having the fewest. V-gene and J-gene trimming of TCR beta chains was associated with a missense DCLRE1C variant in a later genetic analysis, and the association was replicated in an independent cohort. While some public TCRs were present in many individuals, most TCR sequences turned up only very rarely across donors. Three of the identified cytomegalovirus-associated TCR beta chains were confirmed in vitro to be specific for cytomegalovirus antigens. A later analysis found that most CMV-associated TCR beta chains appeared HLA-restricted, with HLA associations seemingly driven largely by CMV exposure. A later genetic analysis reported fewer N-insertions in productive TCRs among donors in an Asian-associated ancestry cluster than the roughly 650-donor mean. A later analysis associated 17,000 or so TCR beta sequences with specific HLA alleles at a false discovery rate of 0.05. Strong co-occurrence of HLA alleles, especially DR and DQ, made assigning TCR associations to individual alleles difficult. Correlated functional status among segregating V segments might reflect linkage disequilibrium, but an unknown experimental factor could not be ruled out. Because counts were too low, some 17 rarely observed V segments, including chromosome 9 orphons, were excluded from the earlier analysis of roughly 580 of the donors. A later analysis found that HLA-associated TCR beta chains were more clonally expanded and had lower generation probabilities than equally common non-associated chains. In a later analysis, several top co-occurrence clusters were reported to appear linked to parvovirus B19, influenza, CMV and Epstein-Barr virus. A further reported finding was that TCR beta sequences accurately predicted the HLA-A and HLA-B alleles for most subjects in the first cohort. Immune exposure information for the cohort was limited to CMV serostatus. In both the original and validation cohorts, the classifier was reported to diagnose cytomegalovirus status with high specificity and sensitivity. A total of around 150 TCR beta chains were listed by the study as associated with cytomegalovirus.

Remarks on this clone: The antigen this receptor binds is unknown.

Libraries were made using the immunoSEQ multiplex PCR assay. For the multiplex PCR, a mixture combining 60 forward primers for TCR Vbeta segments and 13 reverse primers for TCR Jbeta segments was used. The CDR3 region of rearranged TCR beta genes was amplified from genomic DNA by a multiplex PCR assay. On the Illumina HiSeq System, the amplified TCR beta libraries were sequenced as 87-base-pair reads. Regarding the original processing steps: In a later analysis, some 80 million unique TCR beta chains were counted across the roughly 670 repertoires, and roughly 10 million of these chains were shared by at least two donors. To remove PCR and sequencing errors, raw reads were error-corrected and collapsed into unique sequences using a nearest-neighbor algorithm that merged closely related sequences. V, D and J gene segments were assigned by aligning CDR3 sequences to IMGT reference sequences. For a sequence to be retained, a match of at least six nucleotides was required to both a V gene segment and a J gene segment. A rearrangement counted as productive if the CDR3 had no stop codons and remained in frame with V and J, and every other rearrangement counted as non-productive. CDR3 was defined by IMGT convention, running from the second conserved V-encoded cysteine to the conserved J-encoded phenylalanine. The earlier analysis of some 600 of the donors excluded sequences that lacked an unambiguous match to a single V gene segment. In an earlier analysis of some 590 of the donors, V segments were called functional above 56.7% productive rearrangements and were called segregating when the between-donor standard deviation exceeded 5%. A statistical classification framework was built to diagnose cytomegalovirus status from the catalog of TCR beta chain sequences. In a later analysis, V and J genes were assigned by comparing TCR nucleotide sequences against IMGT/GENE-DB human TR gene sequences. In a later analysis, CDR3 sequences and most-parsimonious VDJ recombination scenarios were assigned using the TCRdist pipeline. In a later analysis, each TCR beta chain was defined by its CDR3 amino acid sequence together with its V-gene family, and reads lacking a unique V-gene family were excluded. A later analysis removed 550 to 700 highly shared, low-generation-probability nucleotide sequences to deal with suspected cross-contamination and a sequencing artifact. A later analysis calculated a clonal expansion index for each public chain from normalized within-repertoire ranks of inferred template counts. In a later analysis, generation probabilities were computed using a VDJ recombination model fitted to out-of-frame rearrangements, and the results were checked against IGoR. In a later analysis, TCR-TCR, TCR-HLA and TCR-CMV co-occurrence was scored with hypergeometric tests, and a repertoire-size bias correction was applied to TCR pairs. To estimate false discovery rates, a later analysis permuted the HLA or CMV assignments 20 times. A later analysis grouped co-occurring TCRs with DBSCAN, adding TCRdist sequence similarity when clustering within HLA-allele-positive subsets. For co-occurrence clustering, repertoires with fewer than 30,000 or more than 120,000 public chains were excluded, along with 4 to 6 repertoires with anomalous nucleotide sharing. This is the immuneACCESS table as TCRdb keeps it, with only in-frame sequences that have V and J called. A part of the clones is gone; compared with another copy, unresolved V genes explain less than half, and the rest is unexplained. V and J calls and clone size come straight from that table; D and trimming were deduced from the DNA. The sample's records list 65,000 to 80,000 clones. The ten largest clones capture approximately 7.5% of the sample.

The cohort consisted of 650 to 700 healthy bone marrow donors. All cohort members were sampled while nominally healthy, although unrecorded immune exposures were likely present. The donor tested CMV seropositive, placing the donor among the 289 seropositive members of the cohort. A peripheral blood sample was collected from each donor, and TCR beta sequencing was performed on peripheral blood mononuclear cells. Genomic DNA was extracted from the blood cell samples with the Qiagen DNeasy Blood Extraction Kit. This clonotype was obtained from a female donor in good health and CMV-seropositive. Sample: PBMCs.

The DNA reads TGTGCCAGCAGCTTAGCGCAAGGAGCTTTCGAGCAGTACTTC. This translates into CASSLAQGAFEQYF. The V and J genes are TRBV7-2 and TRBJ2-7; the D segment cannot be called with confidence. The CDR3 has 14 amino acids, counting the end cysteine and phenylalanine. Of all the DNA, just the CDR3 is kept, 42 bases in frame from base 1. Relative to germline, V is 0 bases shorter and J is 6 bases shorter, with 12 bases between their ends. Per the germline V gene, SGHTA is the CDR1 and FQGNSA is the CDR2.